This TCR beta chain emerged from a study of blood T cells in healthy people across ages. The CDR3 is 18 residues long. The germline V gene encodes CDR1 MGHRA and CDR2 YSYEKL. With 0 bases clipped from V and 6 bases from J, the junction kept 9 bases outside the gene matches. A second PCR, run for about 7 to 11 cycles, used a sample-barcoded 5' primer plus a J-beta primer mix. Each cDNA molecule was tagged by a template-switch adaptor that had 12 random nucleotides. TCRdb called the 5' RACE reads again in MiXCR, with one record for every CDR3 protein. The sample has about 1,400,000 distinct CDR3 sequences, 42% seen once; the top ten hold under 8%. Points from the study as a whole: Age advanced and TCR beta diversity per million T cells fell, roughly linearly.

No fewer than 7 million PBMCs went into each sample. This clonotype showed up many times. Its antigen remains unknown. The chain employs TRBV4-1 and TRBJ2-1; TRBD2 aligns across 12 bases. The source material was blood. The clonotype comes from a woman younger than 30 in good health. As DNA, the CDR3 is TGCGCCAGCAGCCAAGATGGGCCTAGCGGGGGGGGAACCAATGAGCAGTTCTTC. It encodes CASSQDGPSGGGTNEQFF.